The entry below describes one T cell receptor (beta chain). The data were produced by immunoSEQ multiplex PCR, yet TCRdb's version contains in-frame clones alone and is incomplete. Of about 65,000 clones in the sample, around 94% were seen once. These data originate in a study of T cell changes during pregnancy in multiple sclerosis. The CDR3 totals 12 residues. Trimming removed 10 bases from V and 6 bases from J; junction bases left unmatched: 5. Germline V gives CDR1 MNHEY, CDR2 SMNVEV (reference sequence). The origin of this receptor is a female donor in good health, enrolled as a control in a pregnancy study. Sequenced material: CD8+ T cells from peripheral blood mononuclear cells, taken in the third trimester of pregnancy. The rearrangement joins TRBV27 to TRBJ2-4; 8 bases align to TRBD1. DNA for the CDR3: TGTGCCACTACAGGACAGGGAAACATTCAGTACTTC. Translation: CATTGQGNIQYF.